The clone carrying this TCR beta chain showed up just a few times. Time point here: pre-sensitization, week 0. Treatment indicated: therapeutic diphenylcyclopropenone sensitization with weekly scalp DPC. The data belong to a study of human T cells and chemical hapten exposure. The library put unique molecular identifiers onto individual cDNA molecules. Each CDR3 protein gets one entry after TCRdb re-called the RACE reads with MiXCR. The profile covers around 330,000 distinct CDR3 sequences, with about 5% appearing a single time and roughly 8.2% taken by the ten largest. The CDR3 totals 13 residues. Germline V gene sequence: CDR1 SGHVS, CDR2 FQNEAQ. The V end was cut by 1 base, the J end by 7 bases, with 8 bases between.

This clonotype originated in a woman younger than 35 with alopecia areata. Some clones in this sample may be carry-over from other donors' samples. V is TRBV7-8 and J is TRBJ1-5; D uncertain. The sequencing here drew on whole blood, taken in connection with sensitization to the hapten diphenylcyclopropenone (DPC). As DNA, the CDR3 is TGTGCCAGCAGCTTAGAGGTTGCGCAGCCCCAGCATTTT. Its translation: CASSLEVAQPQHF.